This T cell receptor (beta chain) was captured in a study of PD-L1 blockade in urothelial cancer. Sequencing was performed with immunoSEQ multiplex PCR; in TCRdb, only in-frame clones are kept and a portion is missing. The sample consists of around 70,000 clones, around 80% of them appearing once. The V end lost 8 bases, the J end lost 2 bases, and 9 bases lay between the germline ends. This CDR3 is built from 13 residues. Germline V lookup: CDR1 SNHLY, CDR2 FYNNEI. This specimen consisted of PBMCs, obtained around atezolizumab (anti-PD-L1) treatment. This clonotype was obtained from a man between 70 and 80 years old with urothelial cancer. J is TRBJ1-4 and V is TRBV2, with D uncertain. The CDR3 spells CASWFSTNEKLFF. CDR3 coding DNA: TGTGCCAGCTGGTTCAGTACTAATGAAAAACTGTTTTTT.